The 6 T cell receptor beta chains presented below share a single source sample, sequenced in a study of cytomegalovirus exposure and HLA in healthy donors. PCR amplification relied on 60 Vbeta primers (plus 13 Jbeta primers). Only in-frame clones appear in the TCRdb table, and some are missing; sequencing was by immunoSEQ multiplex PCR. The sample lists 80,000 or so clones, 10% occurring once. The specimen sequenced was PBMCs. These receptors were obtained from a man in his fifties or sixties in good health and CMV-seropositive.

The V and J genes are TRBV9 and TRBJ1-4, with TRBD1 matching over 8 bases. Unmatched junction bases numbered 11, after V lost 3 bases and J lost 10 bases. Germline CDR1 and CDR2: SGDLS and YYNGEE. The CDR3 spans 15 residues. The CDR3 DNA follows: TGTGCCAGCAGCGGAACCGGGACAGGAGGGGGAAAACTGTTTTTT. The encoded protein is CASSGTGTGGGKLFF.

The V gene is TRBV7-3, the J gene TRBJ2-6; 12 bases are shared with TRBD1. Germline loops: CDR1 SGHTA, CDR2 FQGTGA. Trimming cost V 5 bases and J 2 bases; bases outside gene matches: 7. The CDR3 spans 18 residues. CDR3 region: CASSPPGQGAPGANVLTF. Here the CDR3 DNA reads TGTGCCAGCAGCCCACCGGGACAGGGGGCCCCTGGGGCCAACGTCCTGACTTTC.

This chain joins TRBV11-3 and TRBJ2-5; 7 bases agree with TRBD2. The CDR3 is 15 amino acids. Germline V lookup: CDR1 SGHNT, CDR2 YENEEA. The V segment lost 5 bases and the J segment 5 bases; nucleotides outside the gene matches: 11. The CDR3 DNA is TGTGCCAGCAGCCCGGGGACTACGATCGTGGAGACCCAGTACTTC. Protein product: CASSPGTTIVETQYF.

This clone was counted only a few times. The V and J genes are TRBV28 and TRBJ2-2; possibly TRBD1 for D (5 bases). V was cut by 1 base and J by 0 bases, with 9 bases left in between. Germline-derived CDR1 and CDR2 are MDHEN and SYDVKM. There are 16 residues in the CDR3. Here the CDR3 reads CASSLSYRSNTGELFF. CDR3 sequence (DNA): TGTGCCAGCAGTTTATCATACAGGTCGAACACCGGGGAGCTGTTTTTT. Combining the CDR3 with reference TRBV28 and TRBJ2-2 gives the whole variable domain DVKVTQSSRYLVKRTGEKVFLECVQDMDHENMFWYRQDPGLGLRLIYFSYDVKMKEKGDIPEGYSVSREKKERFSLILESASTNQTSMYLCASSLSYRSNTGELFFGEGSRLTVL.

This clone occurred a few times. This sequence joins TRBV30 and TRBJ2-5; the D gene is possibly TRBD1 (5 bases). The CDR3 totals 14 residues. V lost 4 bases to trimming and J lost 5 bases, with 17 bases between them. Germline V CDR1 and CDR2: GTSNPN, SVGIG (reference sequence). The CDR3 loop is CAWTVGLGRETQYF. In DNA form, the CDR3 reads TGTGCCTGGACCGTGGGGCTAGGTCGGGAGACCCAGTACTTC.

The chain carries TRBV30 and TRBJ1-6; 7 bases are shared with TRBD1. Trimming at V came to 1 base and at J to 3 bases, leaving 9 bases not matched to a gene. The CDR3 is made up of 17 amino acids. Germline values: CDR1 GTSNPN, CDR2 SVGIG (reference sequence). This CDR3 is CAWSASRDSLYNSPLHF. The CDR3 nucleotides read TGTGCCTGGAGTGCCTCCCGGGACAGCCTCTATAATTCACCCCTCCACTTT.